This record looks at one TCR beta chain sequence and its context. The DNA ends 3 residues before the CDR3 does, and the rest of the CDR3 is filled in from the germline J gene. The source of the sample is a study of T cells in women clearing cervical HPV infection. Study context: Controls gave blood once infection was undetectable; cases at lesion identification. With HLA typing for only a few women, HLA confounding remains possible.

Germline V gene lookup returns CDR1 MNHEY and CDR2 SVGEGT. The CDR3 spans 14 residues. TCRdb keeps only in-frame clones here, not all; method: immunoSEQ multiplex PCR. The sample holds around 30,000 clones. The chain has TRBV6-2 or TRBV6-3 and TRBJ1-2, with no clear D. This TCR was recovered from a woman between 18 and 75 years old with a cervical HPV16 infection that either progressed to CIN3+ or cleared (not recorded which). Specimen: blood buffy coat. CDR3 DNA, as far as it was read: TGTGCCAGCAGTTGGGCTAGCGGTTACAATGAC. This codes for CASSWASGYND. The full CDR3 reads CASSWASGYNDYTF.